These 5 T cell receptor beta chains were all obtained from the same sample, sequenced in a study of shared clonotypes between healthy human individuals. TCRdb keeps only in-frame clones here, not all; method: immunoSEQ multiplex PCR. The table has about a million clones, about three quarters seen once. The sequenced material came from memory CD4+ T cells sorted from blood. Subset in this sample: CD45RA-negative fraction. The source of these receptors is a man aged 18-30 years in good health.

The chain employs TRBV28 and TRBJ2-5, with D possibly matching TRBD2 (6 bases). Germline CDR1 reads MDHEN; CDR2 reads SYDVKM. The V and J ends lost 6 bases and 5 bases respectively, with 19 bases between them. This CDR3 has 15 residues. CDR3 DNA: TGTGCCAGCAGCACGGGAGAGATCCTAAGGGAGACCCAGTACTTC. This codes for CASSTGEILRETQYF.

CDR3 sequence (DNA): TGTGCTAGTGGTTTGGTACTTGGGACAGATAATCAGCCCCAGCATTTT. Protein product: CASGLVLGTDNQPQHF. The J gene is TRBJ1-5, the V gene TRBV12-5; 7 bases fit TRBD1. In germline, CDR1 is LGHNT, CDR2 FRNRAP. V dropped 0 bases and J dropped 4; count of bases not matched to a gene: 6. The CDR3 is made up of 16 amino acids. Based on the CDR3 plus reference TRBV12-5 and TRBJ1-5, the full variable domain is DARVTQTPRHKVTEMGQEVTMRCQPILGHNTVFWYRQTMMQGLELLAYFRNRAPLDDSGMPKDRFSAEMPDATLATLKIQPSEPRDSAVYFCASGLVLGTDNQPQHFGDGTRLSIL.

To note about this clone: At one boundary the junction diverges from the germline segment, which might be a read error. This rearrangement joins TRBV6-1 to TRBJ1-1; D is ambiguous. This CDR3 spans 15 amino acids. In germline, CDR1 is MNHNS, CDR2 SASEGT. CDR3 bases: TGTGCCATCAGTGAAGGCGGCCTTATGAACACTGAAGCTTTCTTT. Amino acid sequence: CAISEGGLMNTEAFF.

The chain is built from TRBV28 and TRBJ1-3; 7 nucleotides line up with TRBD1. The ends lost 5 bases at V and 0 bases at J; junction bases unmatched: 13. This CDR3 spans 18 amino acids. Germline assignment: CDR1 MDHEN and CDR2 SYDVKM. CDR3 protein: CASSQGGSGVGSGNTIYF. In DNA form, the CDR3 reads TGTGCCAGCAGTCAGGGGGGCTCAGGGGTAGGCTCTGGAAACACCATATATTTT.

Note on this clone: Germline is not matched at one junction end, which may reflect a read error. The rearrangement links TRBV28 to TRBJ2-3; 7 nucleotides align to TRBD1. CDR1 and CDR2 from the germline V gene are MDHEN and SYDVKM. CDR3 size: 11 residues. CDR3 sequence (DNA): TGTGCCAGCAGCTCCGGGACAGCAGTGAATTTT. Translated, it gives CASSSGTAVNF.